This TCR beta chain came from a study of regulatory T cells in long-lasting Graves disease. Findings of the study overall: Tissue studied was limited to peripheral blood, excluding thyroid tissue. Favored usage of TRBV28, TRBJ1-2 and TRBJ2-5 was recorded in persistent disease.

V was shortened by 4 bases and J by 9 bases, with 16 bases between the two germline ends. From germline, CDR1 is DFQATT and CDR2 SNEGSKA (reference sequence). The CDR3 is 14 amino acids. A note on this clonotype: The antigen is undetermined.

Both iRepertoire HTBI primers and Arm-PCR of CDR3 regions were used to build the TCR beta libraries. In the authors' methods: Under 75 TRBV and approximately 13 TRBJ segments were identified across samples. TCRdb fed the multiplex PCR reads into MiXCR, producing one record per CDR3 protein. In this record, the V and J calls reflect TCRdb's handling and not the investigators' own analysis. The sample has about 660,000 distinct CDR3 sequences; around 30% are singletons. Time point: persistent/refractory GD, antithyroid drugs over 5 years with positive TRAb. Isolated PBMC RNA provided the starting material for the TCR library. The guidelines of the American Thyroid Association were the basis for diagnosing Graves' disease.

The source material was peripheral blood mononuclear cells (PBMCs), sampled when the disease was refractory, from a patient treated with antithyroid drugs. The sequence was obtained from a female donor with Graves disease. The V call is TRBV20-1, the J call TRBJ1-6; weak D call: TRBD1 (6 bases). This CDR3 is CSATTGQHGSPLHF. The DNA for the CDR3 is TGCAGTGCTACCACTGGACAGCACGGTTCACCCCTCCACTTT.